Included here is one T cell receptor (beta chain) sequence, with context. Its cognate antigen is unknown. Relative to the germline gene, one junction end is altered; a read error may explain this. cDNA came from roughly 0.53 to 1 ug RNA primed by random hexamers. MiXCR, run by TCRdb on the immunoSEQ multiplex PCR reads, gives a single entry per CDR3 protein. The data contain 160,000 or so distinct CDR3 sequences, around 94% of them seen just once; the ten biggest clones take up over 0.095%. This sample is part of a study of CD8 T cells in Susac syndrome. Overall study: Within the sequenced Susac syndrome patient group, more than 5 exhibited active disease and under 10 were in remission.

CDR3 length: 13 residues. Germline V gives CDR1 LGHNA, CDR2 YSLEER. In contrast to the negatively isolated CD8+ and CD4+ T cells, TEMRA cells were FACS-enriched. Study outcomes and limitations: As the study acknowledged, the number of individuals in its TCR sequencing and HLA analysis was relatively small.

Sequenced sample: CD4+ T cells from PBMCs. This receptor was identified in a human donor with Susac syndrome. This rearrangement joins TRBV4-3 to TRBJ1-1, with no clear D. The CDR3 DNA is TGCGCCAGCAGCCAAGATCGGAACACTGAAGTTTTCTTT. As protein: CASSQDRNTEVFF.